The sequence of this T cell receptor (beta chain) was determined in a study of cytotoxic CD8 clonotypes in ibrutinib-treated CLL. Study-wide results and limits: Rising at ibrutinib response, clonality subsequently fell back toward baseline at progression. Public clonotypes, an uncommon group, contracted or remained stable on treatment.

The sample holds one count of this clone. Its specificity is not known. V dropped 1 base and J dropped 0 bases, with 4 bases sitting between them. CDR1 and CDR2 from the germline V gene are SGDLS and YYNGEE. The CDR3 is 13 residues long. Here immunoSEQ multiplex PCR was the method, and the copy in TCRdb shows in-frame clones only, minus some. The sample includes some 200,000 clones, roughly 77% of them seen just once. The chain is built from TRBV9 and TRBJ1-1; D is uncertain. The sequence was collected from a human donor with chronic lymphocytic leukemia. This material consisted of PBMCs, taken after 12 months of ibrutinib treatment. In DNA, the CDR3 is TGTGCCAGCAGCGTATCACTGAACACTGAAGCTTTCTTT. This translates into CASSVSLNTEAFF.